Listed below are T cell receptor beta chains from one sample, sequenced in a study of blood T cells in healthy people across ages. TCRdb reprocessed the 5' RACE reads with MiXCR, giving one entry per CDR3 protein. Among 350,000 to 450,000 distinct CDR3 sequences listed, 52% were seen once. Specimen: blood. The receptors here all came from a man in his 60s in good health. Each CDR3 is given with its conserved first and last residue. Each record gives: CDR3 length, clone size, D gene, V gene, J gene, CDR3 protein, CDR3 DNA. A D gene is named only where the DNA matches it firmly. Clone size, where shown, is once, few, many, or a class for clones that have expanded.

>14|-|TRBD2|TRBV7-3|TRBJ2-7
CASSDARLAGEQYF
TGTGCCAGCAGCGACGCGAGACTAGCAGGCGAGCAGTACTTC
>15|-|-|TRBV9|TRBJ2-5
CASSETGTPQETQYF
TGTGCCAGCAGCGAAACCGGGACCCCCCAAGAGACCCAGTACTTC
>16|-|-|TRBV12-3/TRBV12-4|TRBJ2-3
CASSLEPGISTDTQYF
TGTGCCAGCAGTTTAGAGCCTGGGATAAGCACAGATACGCAGTATTTT
>14|few|TRBD1|TRBV6-6|TRBJ1-2
CASRGTGIHYGYTF
TGTGCCAGCAGAGGGACAGGGATCCACTATGGCTACACCTTC
>15|-|TRBD2|TRBV7-9|TRBJ2-5
CASSFNRLAAETQYF
TGCGCCAGCAGCTTCAACAGACTAGCGGCAGAGACCCAGTACTTC
>14|-|-|TRBV25-1|TRBJ1-2
CASSDHFEASGYTF
TGTGCCAGCAGCGACCACTTTGAGGCGAGTGGCTACACCTTC
>17|-|TRBD2|TRBV20-1|TRBJ2-4
CSASPRLAGSAKNIQYF
TGCAGTGCTAGCCCAAGACTAGCGGGGAGCGCCAAAAACATTCAGTACTTC
>15|few|-|TRBV6-5|TRBJ2-5
CASSLGGGGYETQYF
TGTGCCAGCAGTCTTGGTGGGGGCGGGTATGAGACCCAGTACTTC
>16|-|TRBD1|TRBV12-3/TRBV12-4|TRBJ2-4
CASSLTQQGAGNIQYF
TGTGCCAGCAGTTTAACTCAACAGGGGGCGGGAAACATTCAGTACTTC
>13|-|TRBD2|TRBV29-1|TRBJ2-7
CSVERLAGDEQYF
TGCAGCGTTGAAAGGCTAGCGGGAGACGAGCAGTACTTC
>15|many|-|TRBV14|TRBJ2-3
CASSQRLGATDTQYF
TGTGCCAGCAGCCAGAGATTGGGGGCCACAGATACGCAGTATTTT
>16|few|TRBD1|TRBV30|TRBJ2-4
CAWSTNRGYTKNIQYF
TGTGCCTGGAGTACGAACAGGGGTTATACCAAAAACATTCAGTACTTC
>13|-|-|TRBV7-9|TRBJ1-1
CASSSRPGTEAFF
TGTGCCAGCAGCTCCAGGCCCGGGACTGAAGCTTTCTTT
>15|-|-|TRBV20-1|TRBJ1-1
CSARIPVALHTEAFF
TGCAGTGCTAGGATACCCGTCGCTCTTCACACTGAAGCTTTCTTT
>12|-|TRBD2|TRBV29-1|TRBJ2-7
CSGGAGKNEQYF
TGCAGCGGCGGAGCGGGGAAGAACGAGCAGTACTTC
>16|-|TRBD2|TRBV2|TRBJ2-1
CASSKTGTSGISEQFF
TGTGCCAGCAGTAAGACCGGGACTAGCGGGATATCTGAGCAGTTCTTC
>15|-|-|TRBV7-3|TRBJ2-3
CASSLIGAGSDTQYF
TGTGCCAGCAGCTTAATAGGGGCAGGGTCCGATACGCAGTATTTT
>14|-|TRBD1|TRBV7-9|TRBJ1-4
CASSQGTALRELFF
TGTGCCAGCAGCCAGGGGACAGCTCTGCGGGAACTGTTTTTT
>11|few|-|TRBV20-1|TRBJ1-2
CSASEYAGYTF
TGCAGTGCTAGCGAGTATGCAGGCTACACCTTC
>12|-|-|TRBV7-2|TRBJ2-7
CASRLPPAVQYF
TGTGCCAGCAGGTTACCGCCGGCGGTGCAGTACTTC
>18|few|TRBD1|TRBV12-3/TRBV12-4|TRBJ2-6
CASTEDRGGDWGANVLTF
TGTGCCAGCACCGAGGACAGGGGAGGAGATTGGGGGGCCAACGTCCTGACTTTC
>15|many|-|TRBV4-2|TRBJ2-7
CASSQPTSPPSEQYF
TGTGCCAGCAGCCAACCTACTAGTCCCCCCTCCGAGCAGTACTTC
>15|-|TRBD2|TRBV20-1|TRBJ2-7
CSAIKSSSGGSEKYF
TGCAGTGCTATAAAATCCTCTAGCGGGGGGAGTGAGAAGTACTTC
>16|few|TRBD2|TRBV11-2|TRBJ2-5
CASSSGGISGGETQYF
TGTGCCAGCAGCTCGGGAGGTATTAGCGGGGGAGAGACCCAGTACTTC
>15|-|TRBD1|TRBV7-2|TRBJ2-1
CVSSRGTGGYNEQFF
TGTGTTAGCAGCCGCGGGACAGGGGGCTACAATGAGCAGTTCTTC
>14|few|TRBD1|TRBV18|TRBJ2-7
CASSPRGQNYEQYF
TGTGCCAGCTCACCGAGGGGACAGAACTACGAGCAGTACTTC
>15|-|-|TRBV13|TRBJ2-7
CASSLGAQGVYEQYF
TGTGCCAGCAGCTTAGGGGCGCAAGGGGTATACGAGCAGTACTTC
>16|few|TRBD1|TRBV6-5|TRBJ1-2
CASSTDRDGPHYGYTF
TGTGCCAGCAGTACGGACAGGGACGGGCCCCACTATGGCTACACCTTC
>17|-|TRBD1|TRBV11-2|TRBJ1-5
CASSRGLQGGSNQPQHF
TGTGCCAGCAGCAGAGGCCTACAGGGGGGAAGCAATCAGCCCCAGCATTTT
>14|few|TRBD1|TRBV19|TRBJ2-5
CASSNRGLQETQYF
TGTGCCAGTAGCAACAGGGGTCTCCAAGAGACCCAGTACTTC
>15|-|TRBD1|TRBV25-1|TRBJ2-7
CASSGGQVGSDEQYF
TGTGCCAGCAGTGGAGGACAGGTCGGGTCCGACGAGCAGTACTTC
>15|-|-|TRBV28|TRBJ2-1
CASSLLVGSGNEQFF
TGTGCCAGCAGTTTACTAGTGGGATCCGGGAATGAGCAGTTCTTC
>15|few|-|TRBV7-3|TRBJ2-1
CASSLERAQGYVQFF
TGTGCCAGCAGCTTAGAGCGAGCCCAGGGTTATGTGCAGTTCTTC
>16|-|-|TRBV24-1|TRBJ2-5
CATSDPPPGDQETQYF
TGTGCCACCAGTGATCCCCCTCCGGGGGACCAAGAGACCCAGTACTTC
>14|-|-|TRBV30|TRBJ2-7
CAWSLSRGVYEQYF
TGTGCCTGGAGTCTGAGCAGGGGTGTTTACGAGCAGTACTTC